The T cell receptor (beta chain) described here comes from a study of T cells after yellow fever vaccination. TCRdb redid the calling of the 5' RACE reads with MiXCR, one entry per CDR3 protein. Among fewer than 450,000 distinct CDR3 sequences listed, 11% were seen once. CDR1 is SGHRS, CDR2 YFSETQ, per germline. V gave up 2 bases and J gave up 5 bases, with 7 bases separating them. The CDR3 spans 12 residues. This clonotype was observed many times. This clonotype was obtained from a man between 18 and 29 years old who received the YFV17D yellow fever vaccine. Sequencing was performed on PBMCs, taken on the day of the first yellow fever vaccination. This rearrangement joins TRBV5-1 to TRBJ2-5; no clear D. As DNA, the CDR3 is TGCGCCAGCAGCTTCCCTTCGGAGACCCAGTACTTC. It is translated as CASSFPSETQYF.